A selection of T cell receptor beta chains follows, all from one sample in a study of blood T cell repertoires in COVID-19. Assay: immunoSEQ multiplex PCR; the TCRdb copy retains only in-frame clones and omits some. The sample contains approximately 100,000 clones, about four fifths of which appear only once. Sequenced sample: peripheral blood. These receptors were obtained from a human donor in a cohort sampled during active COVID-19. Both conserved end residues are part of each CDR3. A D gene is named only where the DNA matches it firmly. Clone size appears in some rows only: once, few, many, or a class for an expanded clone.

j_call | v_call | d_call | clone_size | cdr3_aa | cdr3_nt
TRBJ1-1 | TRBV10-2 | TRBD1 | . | CASSDRGTARTEAFF | TGCGCCAGCAGTGACAGGGGGACAGCGCGCACTGAAGCTTTCTTT
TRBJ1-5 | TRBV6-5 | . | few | CASMFHGSNQPQHF | TGTGCCAGCATGTTCCACGGGAGCAATCAGCCCCAGCATTTT
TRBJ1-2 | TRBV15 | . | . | CATSRGREANYGYTF | TGTGCCACCAGCAGAGGTCGCGAAGCTAACTATGGCTACACCTTC
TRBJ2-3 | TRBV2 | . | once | CASSAPSAAKDTQYF | TGTGCCAGCAGTGCCCCTAGCGCAGCAAAAGATACGCAGTATTTT
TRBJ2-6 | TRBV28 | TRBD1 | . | CASSFLGGQGATGANVLTF | TGTGCCAGCAGTTTTTTGGGGGGACAGGGGGCGACCGGGGCCAACGTCCTGACTTTC
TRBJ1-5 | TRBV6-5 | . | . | CASSHQEGQPQHF | TGTGCCAGCAGTCACCAGGAGGGACAGCCCCAGCATTTT
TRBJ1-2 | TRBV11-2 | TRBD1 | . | CASSGKGQGSYGYTF | TGTGCCAGCAGCGGTAAAGGACAGGGAAGCTATGGCTACACCTTC
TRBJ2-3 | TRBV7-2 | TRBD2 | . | CASSFTGGTTDTQYF | TGTGCCAGCAGCTTTACGGGGGGTACGACAGATACGCAGTATTTT
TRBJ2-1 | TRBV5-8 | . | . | CASSRNSLVSYNEQFF | TGTGCCAGCAGTCGAAATAGTTTAGTATCCTACAATGAGCAGTTCTTC
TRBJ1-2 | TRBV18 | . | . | CASSPPTGGDGYTF | TGTGCCAGCTCACCACCCACAGGAGGGGATGGCTACACCTTC
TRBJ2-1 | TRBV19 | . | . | CASSLGNQGYNEQFF | TGTGCCAGTAGTCTGGGCAACCAGGGGTACAATGAGCAGTTCTTC
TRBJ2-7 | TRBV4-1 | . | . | CASSQPPGVEQYF | TGCGCCAGCAGCCAACCTCCAGGGGTCGAGCAGTACTTC
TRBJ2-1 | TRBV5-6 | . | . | CASSLMQSAQFF | TGTGCCAGCAGCTTGATGCAGAGCGCGCAGTTCTTC
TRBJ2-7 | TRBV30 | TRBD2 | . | CAWSVRTSGGQSSYEQYF | TGTGCCTGGAGTGTACGGACTAGCGGGGGCCAAAGCTCCTACGAGCAGTACTTC
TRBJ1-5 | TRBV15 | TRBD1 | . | CATSNARTGGLQPQHF | TGTGCCACCAGCAACGCCCGGACAGGGGGTCTTCAGCCCCAGCATTTT
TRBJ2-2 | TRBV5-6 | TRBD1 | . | CASSPGQGNTGELFF | TGTGCCAGCAGCCCGGGACAGGGAAACACCGGGGAGCTGTTTTTT
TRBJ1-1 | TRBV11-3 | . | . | CASSLHGKGSEAFF | TGTGCCAGCAGTCTACACGGGAAAGGGTCTGAAGCTTTCTTT
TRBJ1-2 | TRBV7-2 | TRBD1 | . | CASSLETGTGSNYGYTF | TGTGCCAGCAGCTTAGAGACCGGGACAGGGTCTAACTATGGCTACACCTTC
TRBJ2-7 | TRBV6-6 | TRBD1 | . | CASSTGTGFYEQYF | TGTGCCAGCAGCACCGGGACAGGCTTCTACGAGCAGTACTTC